Each of the 21 T cell receptor beta chains below was sequenced from the same sample in a study of blood T cell repertoires in COVID-19. Measured with immunoSEQ multiplex PCR; TCRdb has only the in-frame clones, and not every one. The data contain 250,000 to 350,000 clones, approximately 83% of them singletons. The specimen sequenced was PBMCs or T cells enriched from blood (not recorded which). The receptors were gathered from a woman aged 25 to 45 who had recovered from COVID-19.

The chain links TRBV5-1 to TRBJ2-1; possible D gene TRBD1, 7 bases. Germline V gene sequence: CDR1 SGHRS, CDR2 YFSETQ. V shed 4 bases and J shed 3 bases, with 20 bases lying between them. CDR3 length equals 17 residues. The CDR3 DNA reads TGCGCCAGCAGCGTCGGGCACGGGGGACAGCTCTACAATGAGCAGTTCTTC. It yields the protein CASSVGHGGQLYNEQFF.

The chain couples TRBV3-1 (or the pseudogene TRBV3-2) to TRBJ2-7; weak D call: TRBD1 (5 bases). The V end was cut by 4 bases, the J end by 2 bases, with 18 bases between. Per the germline V gene, CDR1 is LGHDT and CDR2 is YNNKEL (reference sequence). CDR3 length equals 16 residues. CDR3 coding DNA: TGTGCCAGCAGCCCATGGCAGGGTCTTAGACCCTACGAGCAGTACTTC. Protein product: CASSPWQGLRPYEQYF.

The chain couples TRBV7-9 to TRBJ2-1, with D unresolved. V was clipped by 3 bases and J by 2 bases, with 8 bases between them. From germline, CDR1 is SEHNR and CDR2 FQNEAQ (reference sequence). The CDR3 is 14 residues long. DNA for the CDR3: TGTGCCAGCAGCTTTTCAGGTACCTACAATGAGCAGTTCTTC. Translated: CASSFSGTYNEQFF.

V usage is TRBV15 and J usage is TRBJ2-3; a possible D gene is TRBD2 (6 bases). Trimming stripped 8 bases from V and 4 bases from J, with 7 bases between. Germline V gene sequence: CDR1 LNHNV, CDR2 YYDKDF (reference sequence). CDR3 size: 11 residues. The CDR3 is CATGGPDTQYF. In nucleotides, the CDR3 is TGTGCCACCGGAGGGCCAGATACGCAGTATTTT. Using reference TRBV15 and TRBJ2-3 for the parts outside the CDR3, the full variable domain is DAMVIQNPRYQVTQFGKPVTLSCSQTLNHNVMYWYQQKSSQAPKLLFHYYDKDFNNEADTPDNFQSRRPNTSFCFLDIRSPGLGDTAMYLCATGGPDTQYFGPGTRLTVL.

This chain connects TRBV6-5 to TRBJ2-3; D is undetermined. This CDR3 has 12 residues. V lost 6 bases to trimming and J lost 5 bases, with 9 bases between them. Germline lookup yields CDR1 MNHEY and CDR2 SVGAGI. The CDR3 sequence is CASRKRGDTQYF. CDR3 sequence (DNA): TGTGCCAGCAGAAAAAGAGGAGATACGCAGTATTTT.

This sequence joins TRBV18 and TRBJ1-1; 11 bases agree with TRBD1. V shed 3 bases and J 5 bases; nucleotides not matched to a gene: 11. This CDR3 has 17 residues. Germline CDR1 and CDR2: KGHSH and LQKENI. The CDR3 sequence: CASSPREVGQGETEAFF. DNA of the CDR3: TGTGCCAGCTCACCCAGAGAGGTGGGACAGGGGGAAACTGAAGCTTTCTTT.

This clone appeared a few times. Other DNA sequences in this sample translate to the same CDR3. The V call is TRBV2, the J call TRBJ1-4; 8 bases align to TRBD1. V lost 6 bases, J lost 8 bases, and 8 bases stayed unmatched. Germline assignment: CDR1 SNHLY and CDR2 FYNNEI. This CDR3 region has 14 residues. In nucleotides, the CDR3 is TGTGCCAGCAGGGACAGGACAGGGAACGAAAAACTGTTTTTT. This translates into CASRDRTGNEKLFF. Variable domain in full (rest from reference TRBV2 and TRBJ1-4): EPEVTQTPSHQVTQMGQEVILRCVPISNHLYFYWYRQILGQKVEFLVSFYNNEISEKSEIFDDQFSVERPDGSNFTLKIRSTKLEDSAMYFCASRDRTGNEKLFFGSGTQLSVL.

The gene calls are TRBV6-2 or TRBV6-3 and TRBJ1-5; tentatively, D is TRBD1 (5 bases). Germline V lookup: CDR1 MNHEY, CDR2 SVGEGT. CDR3 length: 12 residues. Trimming cost V 5 bases and J 9 bases, with 11 bases left between them. The CDR3 DNA follows: TGTGCCAGCAGTACCCAGGGAAGGCCCCAGCATTTT. It is translated as CASSTQGRPQHF.

This chain uses TRBV19 with TRBJ1-6; 11 nucleotides agree with TRBD1. V gave up 6 bases and J gave up 5 bases; unmatched junction bases: 6. The CDR3 totals 16 residues. Looked up from germline, CDR1 is LNHDA and CDR2 is SQIVND (reference sequence). The CDR3 is CASRDRGQSDNSPLHF. CDR3 bases: TGTGCCAGTAGGGACAGGGGGCAGTCGGATAATTCACCCCTCCACTTT.

The chain is built from TRBV13 and TRBJ2-1, with unresolved D. CDR1 is PRHDT and CDR2 is FYEKMQ in the germline V gene (reference sequence). Trimming removed 5 bases from V and 2 bases from J, with 22 bases in between. The CDR3 sequence is 18 residues long. The CDR3 region has the DNA TGTGCCAGCAGCCCTCCGTTTGTTTCGTTTGACACCTACAATGAGCAGTTCTTC. Residues: CASSPPFVSFDTYNEQFF.

This chain uses TRBV6-1 with TRBJ1-6; D is uncertain. The CDR3 contains 16 residues. Per germline, CDR1 MNHNS and CDR2 SASEGT. V was clipped by 0 bases and J by 5 bases, with 11 bases between them. The CDR3 bases are TGTGCCAGCAGTGAAGCAGCGTATTTGGATAATTCACCCCTCCACTTT. Translating it yields CASSEAAYLDNSPLHF.

This chain links TRBV7-6 with TRBJ1-3; perhaps TRBD1 as D (6 bases). Per the germline V gene, CDR1 is SGHVS and CDR2 is FNYEAQ. CDR3 length: 14 residues. V was cut by 1 base and J by 9 bases, with 13 bases left in between. The CDR3 DNA reads TGTGCCAGCAGCTTAGATTACAGGGACGGCACCATATATTTT. Amino acids: CASSLDYRDGTIYF.

DNA of the CDR3: TGTGCCAGCAGCCCCGGGACAGGGATTTCACCCCTCCACTTT. It specifies CASSPGTGISPLHF. This sequence joins TRBV9 and TRBJ1-6; 9 nucleotides align to TRBD1. Germline assignment: CDR1 SGDLS and CDR2 YYNGEE. The CDR3 contains 14 residues. V was pared by 4 bases and J by 9 bases, with 5 bases of the junction left unmatched.

V usage is TRBV28 and J usage is TRBJ2-7; D perhaps matches TRBD1 (5 bases). V lost 8 bases, J lost 1 base, and 12 bases lay in between. The germline V gene has CDR1 MDHEN and CDR2 SYDVKM. The CDR3 extends over 13 amino acids. The CDR3 DNA reads as TGTGCCAGCGTCAGGGATAGGTCCTACGAGCAGTACTTC. This gives the protein CASVRDRSYEQYF.

The chain combines TRBV18 with TRBJ2-1; 10 bases match TRBD2. Germline values: CDR1 KGHSH, CDR2 LQKENI. This CDR3 spans 16 amino acids. V was clipped by 2 bases and J by 8 bases; unmatched bases: 9. The CDR3 reads CASSPTTSGTGDEQFF. CDR3 nucleotide sequence: TGTGCCAGCTCACCAACCACTAGCGGGACGGGGGATGAGCAGTTCTTC.

The CDR3 protein is CASSPGTGEAKNIQYF. The CDR3 coding sequence is TGTGCCAGCAGCCCGGGGACAGGGGAGGCCAAAAACATTCAGTACTTC. The rearrangement uses TRBV3-1 (or the pseudogene TRBV3-2) and TRBJ2-4; 10 nucleotides agree with TRBD1. V lost 4 bases and J lost 1; bases outside the gene matches: 4. CDR1 LGHDT and CDR2 YNNKEL come from the germline V gene (reference sequence). This CDR3 region has 16 residues.

The V and J genes are TRBV28 and TRBJ2-2, with a weak D call TRBD1 (6 bases). V shed 6 bases and J shed 4 bases, with 12 bases lying between them. The CDR3 length is 14 residues. CDR1 is MDHEN and CDR2 is SYDVKM in the germline V gene. The CDR3 nucleotides read TGTGCCAGCAGACCTCAGGGGAGCACCGGGGAGCTGTTTTTT. It encodes CASRPQGSTGELFF.

V is TRBV15 and J is TRBJ2-2, with unresolved D. Germline-derived CDR1 and CDR2 are LNHNV and YYDKDF (reference sequence). CDR3 length: 11 amino acids. Trimming took 5 bases from V and 4 from J, leaving 2 bases between them. CDR3 in DNA: TGTGCCACCAGCCTCACCGGGGAGCTGTTTTTT. Its translation: CATSLTGELFF.

This chain joins TRBV25-1 and TRBJ1-6; D perhaps matches TRBD1 (5 bases). The V gene lost 8 bases and the J gene lost 7 bases, with 12 bases spanning the gap. CDR3 length equals 13 residues. Germline V CDR1 and CDR2: MGHDK, SYGVNS. Written as DNA, the CDR3 is TGTGCCAGCCGGGACTCGGGGAATTCACCCCTCCACTTT. Its protein product is CASRDSGNSPLHF.

The genes are TRBV11-1 and TRBJ1-2; unclear D gene. The V end was cut by 5 bases, the J end by 5 bases, with 12 bases between. CDR1 is SGHAT and CDR2 is FQDESV in the germline V gene (reference sequence). The CDR3 spans 13 residues. The CDR3 DNA follows: TGTGCCAGCAGCCCCGGAGGGAAATATGGCTACACCTTC. Protein: CASSPGGKYGYTF.

The chain carries TRBV19 and TRBJ1-4, with 8 bases aligning to TRBD1. This CDR3 is built from 14 residues. The J segment lost 5 bases and the V segment lost 7 bases, leaving 6 bases of the junction unmatched. Germline V gene sequence: CDR1 LNHDA, CDR2 SQIVND (reference sequence). The CDR3 coding sequence is TGTGCCAGTACCCGGACAGGGCTAAATGAAAAACTGTTTTTT. As protein: CASTRTGLNEKLFF.